This T cell receptor beta chain was identified during a study of T cell responses to AZD1222 COVID-19 vaccine. Samples with a second dose at about 4 or about 12 weeks were pooled together. This CDR3 contains 16 residues. Trimming shortened V by 4 bases and J by 4 bases, and 16 bases separated the two germline ends. CDR1 LGHNA and CDR2 YSLEER come from the germline V gene. Study-wide results and limits: Only 5 or 6 AZD1222 recipients were seropositive at baseline. Recipients of two AZD1222 doses showed rising Spike-specific TCR breadth and depth. Most donors were white British, females outnumbered males, and clonal diversity was possibly underestimated.

Profiled with immunoSEQ multiplex PCR; TCRdb holds only in-frame clones, not every one. This table holds 100,000 to 150,000 clones, 84% found once. This clone appeared a few times. Its cognate antigen is unknown. This TCR came from an adult who received the AZD1222 COVID-19 vaccine. Sequenced material: peripheral blood, taken 28 days after the second AZD1222 dose. The chain carries TRBV4-3 and TRBJ1-4; D is perhaps TRBD1 (5 bases). CDR3 protein: CASSPGLRGLNEKLFF. CDR3 sequence (DNA): TGCGCCAGCAGCCCGGGGCTGAGGGGCCTTAATGAAAAACTGTTTTTT.